These 31 T cell receptor beta chains share one sample of origin, sequenced in a study of CD8 T cells in Susac syndrome. Random hexamers served to reverse transcribe roughly 0.5 to 1 ug RNA. TCRdb reanalysed the immunoSEQ multiplex PCR reads using MiXCR and keeps one entry per CDR3 protein. The table includes 330,000 or so distinct CDR3 sequences, around 85% detected once. The sample consisted of CD8+ T cells from PBMCs. These receptors all stem from a human donor with multiple sclerosis.

The V call is TRBV12-3 or TRBV12-4, the J call TRBJ2-7; 9 bases are a match to TRBD1. This CDR3 is 14 amino acids long. J lost 3 bases, V lost 3 bases, and 3 bases had no gene match. CDR3 nucleotides: TGTGCCAGCAGTTTGCGGACAGGGGTCTACGAGCAGTACTTC. Its protein product is CASSLRTGVYEQYF.

The chain couples TRBV29-1 to TRBJ2-7; D unresolved. Germline CDR1 reads SQVTM; CDR2 reads ANQGSEA. This CDR3 spans 13 amino acids. V was shortened by 5 bases and J by 0 bases, with 11 bases between the two germline ends. The CDR3 here is CSVRHPSSYEQYF. The CDR3 nucleotides read TGCAGCGTTCGACATCCGAGCTCCTACGAGCAGTACTTC.

The gene calls are TRBV28 and TRBJ2-7; 9 nucleotides line up with TRBD1. V lost 5 bases and J lost 5; bases outside the gene matches: 7. The CDR3 spans 14 residues. CDR1 MDHEN and CDR2 SYDVKM come from the germline V gene. This CDR3 reads CASSLDRGRNEQYF. CDR3 DNA: TGTGCCAGCAGTCTGGACAGGGGAAGAAACGAGCAGTACTTC.

J is TRBJ2-7 and V is TRBV7-2; 9 bases fit TRBD1. The CDR3 has 17 residues. Trimming took 5 bases from V and 3 from J; bases not matched to a gene: 14. Germline V gene lookup returns CDR1 SGHTA and CDR2 FQGNSA. CDR3 nucleotides: TGTGCCAGCAGCACCCTCCCGGGGGGACAGGGTTTCTACGAGCAGTACTTC. Translated, it gives CASSTLPGGQGFYEQYF. The whole variable domain, filled in from reference TRBV7-2 and TRBJ2-7, reads GAGVSQSPSNKVTEKGKDVELRCDPISGHTALYWYRQSLGQGLEFLIYFQGNSAPDKSGLPSDRFSAERTGGSVSTLTIQRTQQEDSAVYLCASSTLPGGQGFYEQYFGPGTRLTVT.

The chain uses TRBV20-1 and TRBJ2-5, with TRBD2 matching over 14 bases. The germline V gene has CDR1 DFQATT and CDR2 SNEGSKA (reference sequence). CDR3 length: 16 residues. V lost 2 bases, J lost 5 bases, and 7 bases stayed unmatched. The CDR3 loop is CSARRTSGRIGETQYF. DNA for the CDR3: TGCAGTGCTAGACGGACTAGCGGGAGGATCGGGGAGACCCAGTACTTC.

This chain connects TRBV27 to TRBJ2-7; 7 positions agree with TRBD2. The V gene's germline CDR1 is MNHEY and CDR2 SMNVEV (reference sequence). The trim removed 6 bases at V and 10 bases at J, leaving 18 bases unmatched. This CDR3 is built from 15 residues. CDR3 loop: CASSPREGLRVEQYF. CDR3 nucleotides: TGTGCCAGCAGCCCAAGAGAGGGACTACGGGTTGAACAGTACTTC.

The CDR3 reads CASNKGSSYNEQFF. DNA of the CDR3: TGTGCCAGCAACAAGGGGAGCTCCTACAATGAGCAGTTCTTC. This chain uses TRBV7-9 with TRBJ2-1, with D possibly being TRBD1 or TRBD2 (5 bases each). This CDR3 has 14 residues. Trimming stripped 7 bases from V and 0 bases from J, with 10 bases between. CDR1 and CDR2 from the germline V gene are SEHNR and FQNEAQ (reference sequence). Complete variable domain (other parts from reference TRBV7-9 and TRBJ2-1): DTGVSQNPRHKITKRGQNVTFRCDPISEHNRLYWYRQTLGQGPEFLTYFQNEAQLEKSRLLSDRFSAERPKGSFSTLEIQRTEQGDSAMYLCASNKGSSYNEQFFGPGTRLTVL.

This sequence joins TRBV27 and TRBJ2-7, with D possibly TRBD2 on 6 matching bases. V was clipped by 3 bases and J by 1 base, with 10 bases between them. The CDR3 consists of 14 residues. Germline V gives CDR1 MNHEY, CDR2 SMNVEV (reference sequence). The CDR3 sequence: CASSFEGRSYEQYF. The CDR3, as DNA: TGTGCCAGCAGTTTCGAGGGGAGGTCCTACGAGCAGTACTTC.

The gene calls are TRBV14 and TRBJ2-3; D ambiguous. This CDR3 has 13 amino acids. CDR1 and CDR2 from the germline V gene are SGHDN and FVKESK. Trimming stripped 4 bases from V and 6 bases from J, with 11 bases between. CDR3 residues: CASSRVRHDTQYF. CDR3 sequence (DNA): TGTGCCAGCAGCCGAGTTCGCCACGATACGCAGTATTTT. Combining the CDR3 with reference TRBV14 and TRBJ2-3 gives the whole variable domain EAGVTQFPSHSVIEKGQTVTLRCDPISGHDNLYWYRRVMGKEIKFLLHFVKESKQDESGMPNNRFLAERTGGTYSTLKVQPAELEDSGVYFCASSRVRHDTQYFGPGTRLTVL.

This chain uses TRBV6-5 with TRBJ2-1; D might be TRBD2 (6 bases). Trimming removed 0 bases at V and 8 bases at J, with 20 bases between. This CDR3 region has 17 residues. Germline V gene sequence: CDR1 MNHEY, CDR2 SVGAGI. This CDR3 reads CASSYSSGPLGGYEQFF. CDR3 nucleotide sequence: TGTGCCAGCAGTTACTCGAGCGGACCACTTGGAGGGTATGAGCAGTTCTTC.

V usage is TRBV19 and J usage is TRBJ1-2; D remains ambiguous. Germline-derived CDR1 and CDR2 are LNHDA and SQIVND (reference sequence). The CDR3 extends over 12 amino acids. Trimming took 2 bases from V and 7 from J, leaving 8 bases between them. CDR3 sequence reads: CASSITSVGYTF. CDR3 bases: TGTGCCAGTAGTATAACCTCAGTTGGCTACACCTTC. Full variable domain (rest looked up from reference TRBV19 and TRBJ1-2): DGGITQSPKYLFRKEGQNVTLSCEQNLNHDAMYWYRQDPGQGLRLIYYSQIVNDFQKGDIAEGYSVSREKKESFPLTVTSAQKNPTAFYLCASSITSVGYTFGSGTRLTVV.

The J gene is TRBJ1-2, the V gene TRBV29-1; D not certain. CDR1 is SQVTM, CDR2 ANQGSEA, per germline. CDR3 size: 14 residues. V lost 3 bases to trimming and J lost 2 bases, with 13 bases between them. CDR3: CSVESEGLNYGYTF. CDR3 coding DNA: TGCAGCGTTGAGTCTGAGGGATTGAACTATGGCTACACCTTC.

This sequence joins TRBV25-1 and TRBJ2-7; maybe TRBD2 (6 bases). The V gene's germline CDR1 is MGHDK and CDR2 SYGVNS. This CDR3 comprises 18 residues. The V gene lost 4 bases and the J gene lost 0 bases, with 22 bases spanning the gap. The CDR3 loop reads CASSGVGTSSGFSYEQYF. In nucleotides, the CDR3 is TGTGCCAGCAGTGGGGTCGGGACTTCGAGTGGTTTCTCCTACGAGCAGTACTTC.

This sequence joins TRBV19 and TRBJ1-5; D is uncertain. This CDR3 is 14 amino acids long. Trimming cost V 2 bases and J 6 bases, with 11 bases left between them. Germline values: CDR1 LNHDA, CDR2 SQIVND (reference sequence). The CDR3 bases are TGTGCCAGTAGTATACCAACAGCGCCTCAGCCCCAGCATTTT. As protein: CASSIPTAPQPQHF.

J is TRBJ1-1 and V is TRBV20-1, with D unresolved. The V end lost 2 bases, the J end lost 0 bases, and 22 bases lay between the germline ends. Germline CDR1 reads DFQATT; CDR2 reads SNEGSKA (reference sequence). This CDR3 region has 18 residues. CDR3 residues: CSARSLTIRAALNTEAFF. The CDR3 DNA reads as TGCAGTGCTAGAAGTCTCACGATTAGGGCAGCCCTGAACACTGAAGCTTTCTTT.

The chain couples TRBV4-1 to TRBJ2-5, with 8 bases that match TRBD1. Unmatched junction bases numbered 10, after V lost 3 bases and J lost 4 bases. In germline, CDR1 is MGHRA, CDR2 YSYEKL. The CDR3 totals 16 residues. The CDR3 region has the DNA TGCGCCAGCAGCCAGGGACAGGAAAATTTCGGAGAGACCCAGTACTTC. It encodes CASSQGQENFGETQYF.

The gene calls are TRBV19 and TRBJ1-2, with D tentatively TRBD1 (6 bases). The V end was cut by 5 bases, the J end by 4 bases, with 8 bases between. Germline CDR1 and CDR2: LNHDA and SQIVND (reference sequence). This CDR3 has 12 residues. Here the CDR3 DNA reads TGTGCCAGTAGTGGGGACACCTATGGCTACACCTTC. This translates into CASSGDTYGYTF. The entire variable domain, with the rest obtained from reference TRBV19 and TRBJ1-2, is as follows: DGGITQSPKYLFRKEGQNVTLSCEQNLNHDAMYWYRQDPGQGLRLIYYSQIVNDFQKGDIAEGYSVSREKKESFPLTVTSAQKNPTAFYLCASSGDTYGYTFGSGTRLTVV.

The rearrangement joins TRBV7-2 to TRBJ1-1; TRBD1 matches at 10 bases. Germline V gene data show CDR1 as SGHTA and CDR2 as FQGNSA. The CDR3 contains 14 residues. V lost 0 bases to trimming and J lost 7 bases; unmatched junction nucleotides: 2. The CDR3 coding sequence is TGTGCCAGCAGCTTAGCCGGGACAGGGGTTGAAGCTTTCTTT. Translating gives CASSLAGTGVEAFF.

The V and J genes are TRBV25-1 and TRBJ2-7; 8 nucleotides match TRBD1. Per germline, CDR1 MGHDK and CDR2 SYGVNS. Losses at the gene ends were 1 base for V and 0 bases for J; bases not matched to a gene: 11. The CDR3 is 18 amino acids. The CDR3 spells CASSESTPGGSSSYEQYF. The CDR3 DNA reads as TGTGCCAGCAGTGAATCCACCCCAGGGGGCTCCAGCTCCTACGAGCAGTACTTC.

The chain joins TRBV28 to TRBJ2-3; 8 positions agree with TRBD1. The CDR3 is 14 amino acids. The V gene end was trimmed by 4 bases and the J gene end by 6 bases; junction bases not matched to a gene: 6. The germline gives CDR1 MDHEN, CDR2 SYDVKM. Written as DNA, the CDR3 is TGTGCCAGCAGTTCCTCGGGACAGGCCGATACGCAGTATTTT. This translates into CASSSSGQADTQYF.

This clonotype was observed a single time. The V and J genes are TRBV27 and TRBJ2-3, with a tentative D call TRBD2 (6 bases). The CDR3 runs 18 residues. Trimming took 2 bases from V and 1 from J, leaving 19 bases between them. Germline-derived CDR1 and CDR2 are MNHEY and SMNVEV (reference sequence). CDR3 residues: CASSLQLLVGGGTDTQYF. The CDR3 nucleotides read TGTGCCAGCAGTTTACAATTGCTGGTGGGAGGAGGCACAGATACGCAGTATTTT.

This chain uses TRBV6-5 with TRBJ2-1; 14 bases line up with TRBD2. CDR1 and CDR2 (germline): MNHEY, SVGAGI. The V and J ends lost 2 bases and 6 bases, in that order; junction bases with no gene match: 6. This CDR3 region has 17 residues. The CDR3 nucleotides are TGTGCCAGCAGTTACACCGCCGGACTAGCGGGAGGCAATGAGCAGTTCTTC. This translates into CASSYTAGLAGGNEQFF.

The chain joins TRBV20-1 to TRBJ1-5, with D perhaps TRBD1 (5 bases). The CDR3 is 14 amino acids. V was trimmed by 6 bases and J by 8 bases, leaving 20 bases between them. The germline V gene has CDR1 DFQATT and CDR2 SNEGSKA (reference sequence). CDR3 coding DNA: TGCAGTGCCAACTCCCGGGGGGAGGTTGAGCCCCAGCATTTT. Protein sequence: CSANSRGEVEPQHF.

In DNA form, the CDR3 reads TGCAGTGCTAGGAATTTAGCGGGAGTGACGTACGAGCAGTACTTC. Translation: CSARNLAGVTYEQYF. The J gene is TRBJ2-7, the V gene TRBV20-1, with 9 nucleotides matching TRBD2. The germline CDR1 and CDR2 sequences are DFQATT and SNEGSKA (reference sequence). Trimming cost V 3 bases and J 4 bases; bases outside gene matches: 10. This CDR3 is 15 amino acids long.

The chain combines TRBV20-1 with TRBJ1-1, with TRBD1 as a possible D gene (5 bases). In germline, CDR1 is DFQATT, CDR2 SNEGSKA (reference sequence). With 4 bases removed from V and 8 bases from J, the gap between germline ends came to 14 bases. The CDR3 length is 12 residues. CDR3: CSAKEGMTEAFF. CDR3 nucleotides: TGCAGTGCTAAAGAGGGGATGACAGAAGCTTTCTTT.

The gene calls are TRBV10-1 and TRBJ2-1; D not resolved. V shed 2 bases and J shed 12 bases, with 20 bases lying between them. Germline CDR1 reads WNHNN; CDR2 reads SYGVQD (reference sequence). The CDR3 contains 15 residues. The CDR3 is CASSERADPSVGQFF. CDR3 in DNA: TGCGCCAGCAGTGAGAGGGCGGACCCCTCCGTTGGGCAGTTCTTC.

The V call is TRBV13, the J call TRBJ1-1; 7 nucleotides agree with TRBD1. The CDR3 sequence is 15 residues long. After removal of 5 bases from V and 2 bases from J, the junction contained 8 bases not matched to a gene. Germline CDR1 PRHDT, CDR2 FYEKMQ (reference sequence). CDR3 DNA: TGTGCCAGCAGCGCCCGACAGGGAGCCAACACTGAAGCTTTCTTT. Its protein product is CASSARQGANTEAFF.

The J gene is TRBJ2-3, the V gene TRBV6-5; 8 bases line up with TRBD2. The V gene's germline CDR1 is MNHEY and CDR2 SVGAGI. V lost 0 bases and J lost 3; bases outside the gene matches: 8. The CDR3 has 17 amino acids. CDR3 sequence (DNA): TGTGCCAGCAGTTACTCTAGTCGCACTAGCGGAACAGATACGCAGTATTTT. Its translation: CASSYSSRTSGTDTQYF.

The genes are TRBV20-1 and TRBJ2-1; 7 positions match TRBD1. Germline trimming cut 5 bases from V and 0 bases from J; bases unmatched to any gene: 7. The CDR3 is 15 residues long. Looked up from germline, CDR1 is DFQATT and CDR2 is SNEGSKA (reference sequence). DNA of the CDR3: TGCAGTGCTGGTTCAGGGACAGACTCCTACAATGAGCAGTTCTTC. Residues: CSAGSGTDSYNEQFF.

The CDR3 DNA reads as TGTGCCACCAGCAGAGACAGGGAACCCTATCAGCCCCAGCATTTT. This codes for CATSRDREPYQPQHF. The chain has TRBV15 and TRBJ1-5; D possibly corresponds to TRBD1 (5 bases). In germline, CDR1 is LNHNV, CDR2 YYDKDF (reference sequence). The CDR3 loop spans 15 amino acids. The V and J ends lost 0 bases and 5 bases respectively, with 11 bases between them.

The V call is TRBV29-1, the J call TRBJ2-3, with TRBD2 as a possible D gene (5 bases). V lost 0 bases and J lost 0, with 13 bases in between. The CDR3 contains 16 residues. CDR1 is SQVTM and CDR2 is ANQGSEA in the germline V gene. Here the CDR3 reads CSVEDLALESTDTQYF. The CDR3 DNA is TGCAGCGTTGAAGATCTAGCCCTCGAGAGCACAGATACGCAGTATTTT.